This TCR beta chain was identified during a study of read filtering for tumor transcriptome and immune sequencing. Study summary: RNA-seq yielded only about 80 to 1,400 TCR reads, IR-seq about 4 to 11 million.

At the time of active disease, bone marrow was collected from every patient. Study conclusions and caveats: IR-seq and RNA-seq agreed better without single-read clonotypes.

The CDR3 contains 14 residues. Per germline, CDR1 SGDLS and CDR2 YYNGEE. The J segment lost 0 bases and the V segment lost 3 bases, leaving 0 bases of the junction unmatched. From about 400 ng of RNA, a library with molecular barcoded alpha/delta and beta/gamma adaptors was made. One entry per CDR3 protein results from TCRdb running MiXCR on the reads. The sample carries roughly 93,000 distinct CDR3 sequences, roughly a fifth recorded once. This clonotype was picked up many times. Antigen: not known. This rearrangement joins TRBV9 to TRBJ2-1; 7 nucleotides match TRBD2. The source material was a population of CD138-negative cells sorted from bone marrow. This sequence was found in a donor at least 40 years old with multiple myeloma. The CDR3 region is CASSASGSYNEQFF. CDR3 coding DNA: TGTGCCAGCAGCGCTAGCGGCTCCTACAATGAGCAGTTCTTC. The variable domain in full, with the rest retrieved from reference TRBV9 and TRBJ2-1, is DSGVTQTPKHLITATGQRVTLRCSPRSGDLSVYWYQQSLDQGLQFLIQYYNGEERAKGNILERFSAQQFPDLHSELNLSSLELGDSALYFCASSASGSYNEQFFGPGTRLTVL.